This T cell receptor beta chain was documented in a study of blood T cell repertoires in COVID-19. Per the authors' pipeline: Nucleated cell number was recorded as an estimate derived from reference gene primer amplification. Profiling relied on immunoSEQ multiplex PCR, and the TCRdb table lists in-frame clones only, not all of them. V and J calls and clone size are as listed in that table; D and trimming were resolved from the DNA. The table shows roughly 200,000 clones, with around 90% occurring only once. Those enrolled, adults aged roughly 18 to 89 years, came from around 24 US areas. Participant-reported clinical history was the basis for cohort assignment. Either two negative PCRs, clearance, or symptom resolution qualified Cohort 3 donors as recovered. The source material was PBMCs or T cells enriched from blood (not recorded which). This clonotype was sampled from a woman in her thirties who had recovered from COVID-19.

The CDR3 region has the DNA TGTGCCAGCAGCTTAATGGGACAGGGGGCAAATGAGCAGTTCTTC. Its protein is CASSLMGQGANEQFF. J is TRBJ2-1 and V is TRBV7-2; 12 positions match TRBD1. From germline, CDR1 is SGHTA and CDR2 FQGNSA. The CDR3 is 15 residues long. With V trimmed by 2 bases and J by 7 bases, 3 bases remained unmatched.